This TCR beta chain came from a study of beta chain features in type 1 diabetes. Expressed TCRB transcripts were sequenced because the entire RNA isolate underwent reverse transcription. Assay used: immunoSEQ multiplex PCR; TCRdb lists only in-frame clones, some missing. There are about 400,000 clones in the sample; around 12% occur only once, and about 0.01% lies in the top ten. The germline gives CDR1 SGHRS, CDR2 YFSETQ. The CDR3 covers 16 residues. Trimming at V came to 0 bases and at J to 0 bases, leaving 6 bases not matched to a gene. Study-level points and caveats: Shorter TCRB CDR3s, moderately but significantly so, were found in Type 1 diabetes patients in all four CD4+ subsets.

As regards this clone: Its antigen is as yet unknown.

This sequence originates from a woman under 30 with type 1 diabetes. The gene calls are TRBV5-1 and TRBJ2-7, with 7 bases fitting TRBD1. The source material was naive CD4+ T cells from blood. The CDR3 DNA sequence: TGCGCCAGCAGCTTGGGAGGGACAGCGGACTCCTACGAGCAGTACTTC. Its translation is CASSLGGTADSYEQYF.